These T cell receptor beta chains were read from a single sample in a study of shared clonotypes between healthy human individuals. The data were produced by immunoSEQ multiplex PCR, yet TCRdb's version contains in-frame clones alone and is incomplete. The table has approximately 500,000 clones, nearly 80% seen once. The source material was PBMCs. The receptors stem from a woman between 40 and 55 years old in good health. Some clones in this sample may be carry-over from other donors' samples. Both conserved end residues are part of each CDR3. A D gene is named only where the DNA matches it firmly. Where a row states a size, it is once, few, many or the class of an expanded clone; other rows omit it.

d_gene: .; j_gene: TRBJ2-7; v_gene: TRBV6-6; abundance: .; CDR3aa: CASSYSGSSSYEQYF; CDR3nt: TGTGCCAGCAGTTACTCGGGCAGTAGCTCCTACGAGCAGTACTTC
d_gene: .; j_gene: TRBJ2-7; v_gene: TRBV18; abundance: .; CDR3aa: CASSPPGQDEQYF; CDR3nt: TGTGCCAGCTCACCACCGGGTCAGGACGAGCAGTACTTC
d_gene: .; j_gene: TRBJ1-1; v_gene: TRBV19; abundance: .; CDR3aa: CASSVNKGAWNTEAFF; CDR3nt: TGTGCCAGTAGTGTCAACAAAGGGGCTTGGAACACTGAAGCTTTCTTT
d_gene: TRBD2; j_gene: TRBJ2-1; v_gene: TRBV30; abundance: .; CDR3aa: CAWSVTGGWSEQFF; CDR3nt: TGTGCCTGGAGTGTAACGGGAGGGTGGAGTGAGCAGTTCTTC
d_gene: .; j_gene: TRBJ1-6; v_gene: TRBV4-2; abundance: .; CDR3aa: CASSQDSARRSPLHF; CDR3nt: TGTGCCAGCAGCCAAGATTCGGCTAGGAGATCACCCCTCCACTTT
d_gene: TRBD2; j_gene: TRBJ2-1; v_gene: TRBV7-9; abundance: many; CDR3aa: CASSLSLAGAYNEQFF; CDR3nt: TGTGCCAGCAGCTTATCCCTAGCGGGGGCGTACAATGAGCAGTTCTTC
d_gene: .; j_gene: TRBJ2-4; v_gene: TRBV7-9; abundance: .; CDR3aa: CASSPEKNIQYF; CDR3nt: TGTGCCAGCAGCCCGGAGAAAAACATTCAGTACTTC
d_gene: TRBD1; j_gene: TRBJ1-2; v_gene: TRBV11-3; abundance: .; CDR3aa: CASSLDLYFQGTENNYGYTF; CDR3nt: TGTGCCAGCAGCTTAGATCTCTATTTCCAGGGGACAGAGAATAACTATGGCTACACCTTC
d_gene: .; j_gene: TRBJ2-1; v_gene: TRBV9; abundance: .; CDR3aa: CASSVVVSYSSYNEQFF; CDR3nt: TGTGCCAGCAGCGTAGTGGTTAGCTACTCCTCCTACAATGAGCAGTTCTTC
d_gene: .; j_gene: TRBJ1-1; v_gene: TRBV6-5; abundance: once; CDR3aa: CASSTNPDRAQEAFF; CDR3nt: TGTGCCAGCAGTACTAATCCGGACAGAGCCCAGGAAGCTTTCTTT
d_gene: .; j_gene: TRBJ1-5; v_gene: TRBV6-1; abundance: .; CDR3aa: CASRSMAGQPQHF; CDR3nt: TGTGCCAGCCGGTCTATGGCAGGTCAGCCCCAGCATTTT
d_gene: .; j_gene: TRBJ2-2; v_gene: TRBV6-6; abundance: few; CDR3aa: CASNRPLGELFF; CDR3nt: TGTGCCAGCAATCGGCCGCTCGGGGAGCTGTTTTTT
d_gene: TRBD1; j_gene: TRBJ2-5; v_gene: TRBV29-1; abundance: .; CDR3aa: CSVEKAKDRDLYQETQYF; CDR3nt: TGCAGCGTTGAAAAGGCCAAGGACAGGGACTTGTACCAAGAGACCCAGTACTTC
d_gene: .; j_gene: TRBJ2-7; v_gene: TRBV6-1; abundance: once; CDR3aa: CASSKPEEGRAGF; CDR3nt: TGTGCCAGCAGTAAACCCGAGGAGGGCAGGGCGGGCTTC
d_gene: .; j_gene: TRBJ2-5; v_gene: TRBV28; abundance: .; CDR3aa: CASSLVETQYF; CDR3nt: TGTGCCAGCAGTCTAGTGGAGACCCAGTACTTC
d_gene: .; j_gene: TRBJ2-5; v_gene: TRBV30; abundance: .; CDR3aa: CAWTTGRYQETQYF; CDR3nt: TGTGCCTGGACGACAGGAAGGTACCAAGAGACCCAGTACTTC
d_gene: .; j_gene: TRBJ2-7; v_gene: TRBV30; abundance: .; CDR3aa: CAWSDFKVGAYEQYF; CDR3nt: TGTGCCTGGAGTGATTTTAAGGTGGGAGCGTACGAGCAGTACTTC
d_gene: .; j_gene: TRBJ2-7; v_gene: TRBV5-4; abundance: .; CDR3aa: CASSPGLGVAYEQYF; CDR3nt: TGTGCCAGCAGCCCAGGTCTGGGGGTTGCGTACGAGCAGTACTTC
d_gene: .; j_gene: TRBJ2-7; v_gene: TRBV28; abundance: .; CDR3aa: CASSSTGNLHPYEQYF; CDR3nt: TGTGCCAGCAGTAGTACCGGGAACCTTCACCCCTACGAGCAGTACTTC
d_gene: .; j_gene: TRBJ1-3; v_gene: TRBV6-5; abundance: .; CDR3aa: CASSYAGTGNTIYF; CDR3nt: TGTGCCAGCAGTTACGCAGGGACTGGAAACACCATATATTTT
d_gene: TRBD2; j_gene: TRBJ2-7; v_gene: TRBV29-1; abundance: .; CDR3aa: CSVSRGSHSYEQYF; CDR3nt: TGCAGCGTTAGCCGCGGGAGCCACTCCTACGAGCAGTACTTC
d_gene: .; j_gene: TRBJ2-3; v_gene: TRBV6-1; abundance: .; CDR3aa: CASSLSRTDTQYF; CDR3nt: TGTGCCAGCAGCCTCTCGCGCACAGATACGCAGTATTTT
d_gene: TRBD1; j_gene: TRBJ2-1; v_gene: TRBV5-6; abundance: .; CDR3aa: CASSLGTGGYNEQFF; CDR3nt: TGTGCCAGCAGCTTGGGGACAGGGGGCTACAATGAGCAGTTCTTC
d_gene: TRBD1; j_gene: TRBJ1-3; v_gene: TRBV10-3; abundance: .; CDR3aa: CAISDPGQGGNTIYF; CDR3nt: TGTGCCATCAGTGACCCGGGACAGGGAGGAAACACCATATATTTT
d_gene: .; j_gene: TRBJ2-1; v_gene: TRBV4-3; abundance: .; CDR3aa: CASSQFRGSYNEQFF; CDR3nt: TGCGCCAGCAGCCAGTTTAGGGGGTCCTACAATGAGCAGTTCTTC
d_gene: .; j_gene: TRBJ2-7; v_gene: TRBV2; abundance: .; CDR3aa: CASSERRTGPSYEQYF; CDR3nt: TGTGCCAGCAGTGAACGCCGAACAGGGCCCTCCTACGAGCAGTACTTC
d_gene: .; j_gene: TRBJ1-2; v_gene: TRBV11-2; abundance: .; CDR3aa: CASSLGSTTYGYTF; CDR3nt: TGTGCCAGCAGCTTAGGCAGCACGACCTATGGCTACACCTTC
d_gene: .; j_gene: TRBJ2-1; v_gene: TRBV11-2; abundance: .; CDR3aa: CATVRDFAYNEQFF; CDR3nt: TGTGCCACGGTTAGGGACTTCGCATACAATGAGCAGTTCTTC
d_gene: TRBD1; j_gene: TRBJ2-7; v_gene: TRBV18; abundance: .; CDR3aa: CASSPAGQAYEQYF; CDR3nt: TGTGCCAGCTCACCAGCGGGACAGGCCTACGAGCAGTACTTC
d_gene: .; j_gene: TRBJ1-1; v_gene: TRBV5-5; abundance: .; CDR3aa: CASSLGGNTRTEAFF; CDR3nt: TGTGCCAGCAGCTTGGGGGGGAACACTCGCACTGAAGCTTTCTTT
d_gene: .; j_gene: TRBJ2-2; v_gene: TRBV27; abundance: .; CDR3aa: CASSLSGNTGELFF; CDR3nt: TGTGCCAGCAGTTTATCGGGGAACACCGGGGAGCTGTTTTTT
d_gene: .; j_gene: TRBJ1-4; v_gene: TRBV5-8; abundance: .; CDR3aa: CASSFAPNEKLFF; CDR3nt: TGTGCCAGCAGCTTTGCACCCAATGAAAAACTGTTTTTT
d_gene: TRBD2; j_gene: TRBJ2-3; v_gene: TRBV19; abundance: .; CDR3aa: CASSIGALAAQYF; CDR3nt: TGTGCCAGTAGTATAGGGGCACTAGCGGCGCAGTATTTT
d_gene: TRBD1; j_gene: TRBJ1-2; v_gene: TRBV15; abundance: .; CDR3aa: CATSRGNQGAVDYTF; CDR3nt: TGTGCCACCAGCAGAGGCAATCAGGGGGCCGTCGACTACACCTTC
d_gene: TRBD2; j_gene: TRBJ2-7; v_gene: TRBV28; abundance: .; CDR3aa: CASKISGTSGRGEQYF; CDR3nt: TGTGCCAGCAAGATATCCGGGACTAGCGGGAGAGGGGAGCAGTACTTC
d_gene: .; j_gene: TRBJ2-1; v_gene: TRBV28; abundance: .; CDR3aa: CASNRAHFEEQFF; CDR3nt: TGTGCCAGCAACCGGGCCCATTTTGAAGAGCAGTTCTTC
d_gene: .; j_gene: TRBJ1-1; v_gene: TRBV28; abundance: .; CDR3aa: CASREGRTNTEAFF; CDR3nt: TGTGCCAGCAGAGAGGGACGGACGAACACTGAAGCTTTCTTT
d_gene: TRBD1; j_gene: TRBJ2-7; v_gene: TRBV30; abundance: once; CDR3aa: CAWRGLGTGDPYEQYF; CDR3nt: TGTGCCTGGCGGGGATTGGGGACAGGGGATCCCTACGAGCAGTACTTC
d_gene: .; j_gene: TRBJ1-4; v_gene: TRBV5-5; abundance: .; CDR3aa: CASSLANEKLFF; CDR3nt: TGTGCCAGCAGTCTGGCTAATGAAAAACTGTTTTTT
d_gene: .; j_gene: TRBJ2-1; v_gene: TRBV29-1; abundance: .; CDR3aa: CSATRVTYNEQFF; CDR3nt: TGCAGCGCCACCCGGGTCACCTACAATGAGCAGTTCTTC
d_gene: .; j_gene: TRBJ1-5; v_gene: TRBV4-1; abundance: .; CDR3aa: CASSQGLEAGWDQPQHF; CDR3nt: TGCGCCAGCAGCCAAGGGTTGGAGGCGGGTTGGGATCAGCCCCAGCATTTT
d_gene: .; j_gene: TRBJ2-7; v_gene: TRBV4-1; abundance: .; CDR3aa: CASSRPTGLAIEQYF; CDR3nt: TGCGCCAGCAGCCGCCCAACGGGCCTTGCCATCGAGCAGTACTTC
d_gene: .; j_gene: TRBJ2-1; v_gene: TRBV6-5; abundance: .; CDR3aa: CASSYLDEQFF; CDR3nt: TGTGCCAGCAGTTACCTGGATGAGCAGTTCTTC
d_gene: TRBD2; j_gene: TRBJ2-3; v_gene: TRBV5-4; abundance: .; CDR3aa: CASSPALASRTDTQYF; CDR3nt: TGTGCCAGCAGCCCCGCACTAGCGTCCCGCACAGATACGCAGTATTTT
d_gene: TRBD1; j_gene: TRBJ2-5; v_gene: TRBV7-2; abundance: few; CDR3aa: CASSFYRGRQETQYF; CDR3nt: TGTGCCAGCAGCTTTTACAGGGGGCGGCAAGAGACCCAGTACTTC
d_gene: TRBD2; j_gene: TRBJ2-5; v_gene: TRBV6-6; abundance: .; CDR3aa: CASRRGSGETQYF; CDR3nt: TGTGCCAGCAGGCGCGGGAGTGGAGAGACCCAGTACTTC
d_gene: TRBD2; j_gene: TRBJ2-2; v_gene: TRBV4-2; abundance: .; CDR3aa: CASSRGLAEAANTGELFF; CDR3nt: TGTGCCAGCAGCCGGGGACTAGCGGAAGCTGCGAACACCGGGGAGCTGTTTTTT